The entry that follows covers one T cell receptor beta chain sequence. This record comes from a study of blood T cell repertoires in COVID-19. Study-level background: Samples representing acute and convalescent COVID-19 were sourced from the United States, Italy and Spain. The analysed material was cDNA or gDNA that came from T cells, B-cell-depleted T cells, or PBMCs.

In the study's own analysis: Using reference gene primer amplification, nucleated cell counts were estimated. The repertoire was sequenced with immunoSEQ multiplex PCR; TCRdb's copy has only in-frame clones and lacks some. V, J and clone size are those of that table, while D and trimming were read from the DNA. The sample includes roughly 110,000 clones, 65% to 85% seen only once; the top ten take around 1.5%. In germline, CDR1 is LGHDT, CDR2 YNNKEL (reference sequence). V lost 6 bases to trimming and J lost 7 bases, with 15 bases between them. CDR3 length: 13 amino acids. The TCR comes from a man over 45 with acute or convalescent COVID-19. What was sequenced was peripheral blood. The chain carries TRBV3-1 (or the pseudogene TRBV3-2) and TRBJ1-1; D not resolved. CDR3 sequence reads: CASSAGLIREAFF. Here the CDR3 DNA reads TGTGCCAGCAGTGCGGGTCTGATCCGTGAAGCTTTCTTT.